The next 28 T cell receptor beta chains were all read from a single sample in a study of blood T cell repertoires in COVID-19. Measured with immunoSEQ multiplex PCR; TCRdb has only the in-frame clones, and not every one. This sample has approximately 76,000 clones, with over 75% found just once. Sequenced input: peripheral blood. Every receptor here comes from a man between 50 and 59 years old with acute or convalescent COVID-19.

The gene calls are TRBV19 and TRBJ1-5; TRBD1 agrees at 9 bases. The CDR3 is 14 residues long. V was clipped by 8 bases and J by 8 bases; unmatched bases: 10. Germline V gene data show CDR1 as LNHDA and CDR2 as SQIVND (reference sequence). CDR3 DNA: TGTGCCAGTTCTATAGGGACAGGGCGGGAGCCCCAGCATTTT. The encoded protein is CASSIGTGREPQHF.

This chain connects TRBV18 to TRBJ1-1; D unresolved. Deletions cut 6 bases from V and 0 bases from J, with 8 bases between. Germline V gene lookup returns CDR1 KGHSH and CDR2 LQKENI. CDR3 length: 13 residues. CDR3 protein: CASSPTVNTEAFF. DNA of the CDR3: TGTGCCAGCTCTCCCACAGTGAACACTGAAGCTTTCTTT.

The V gene is TRBV28, the J gene TRBJ2-2, with 11 bases lining up with TRBD2. The CDR3 runs to 16 residues. Germline CDR1 reads MDHEN; CDR2 reads SYDVKM. The junction had 8 bases not matched to a gene; V was cut back by 4 bases and J by 7 bases. CDR3 loop: CASSYLAGGKHGELFF. The CDR3, as DNA: TGTGCCAGCAGTTACCTAGCGGGAGGTAAACACGGGGAGCTGTTTTTT.

The genes are TRBV5-4 and TRBJ1-2, with D tentatively TRBD1 (5 bases). The germline V and J ends were trimmed by 4 bases and 2 bases, with 15 bases remaining between them. Germline V gene data show CDR1 as SGHNT and CDR2 as YYREEE (reference sequence). The CDR3 loop spans 15 amino acids. As DNA, the CDR3 is TGTGCCAGCAGCGGAATGACAGTAGAGAACTATGGCTACACCTTC. Protein product: CASSGMTVENYGYTF.

This clone appeared a few times. This chain connects TRBV7-2 to TRBJ2-5; 7 nucleotides agree with TRBD2. The ends lost 2 bases at V and 2 bases at J; junction bases unmatched: 8. CDR3 length: 16 amino acids. The V gene's germline CDR1 is SGHTA and CDR2 FQGNSA. This CDR3 is CASSLTHGTIQETQYF. The CDR3 coding sequence is TGTGCCAGCAGCTTAACTCACGGGACTATACAAGAGACCCAGTACTTC.

This clone was counted a few times. The V and J genes are TRBV10-3 and TRBJ1-2; D unclear. This CDR3 contains 13 residues. With 4 bases removed from V and 7 bases from J, the gap between germline ends came to 13 bases. CDR1 and CDR2 (germline): ENHRY, SYGVKD. The CDR3 DNA reads as TGTGCCATCAGTGCGGTGCCGGGTTCTGGCTACACCTTC. Translated: CAISAVPGSGYTF.

The chain has TRBV4-3 and TRBJ2-7; 9 nucleotides align to TRBD1. Germline-derived CDR1 and CDR2 are LGHNA and YSLEER. The CDR3 runs to 15 residues. The V and J ends lost 0 bases and 7 bases, in that order; junction bases with no gene match: 7. The CDR3 DNA reads TGCGCCAGCAGCCAAGAAGGGACAGGGCATGGGGAGCAGTACTTC. This codes for CASSQEGTGHGEQYF.

The CDR3 DNA is TGTGCCAGCAGCTTACCAGACAGGGGGAGCGAGCAGTACTTC. Translating gives CASSLPDRGSEQYF. The chain recombines TRBV7-9 with TRBJ2-7; TRBD1 agrees at 9 bases. V trimming: 2 bases; J trimming: 6 bases; junction bases outside the gene matches: 5. The CDR3 sequence is 14 residues long. The germline V gene has CDR1 SEHNR and CDR2 FQNEAQ (reference sequence).

The genes are TRBV7-9 and TRBJ2-7; the match to TRBD2 covers 8 bases. From germline, CDR1 is SEHNR and CDR2 FQNEAQ (reference sequence). Trimming cost V 0 bases and J 4 bases; bases outside gene matches: 5. The CDR3 is 15 residues long. The CDR3 coding sequence is TGTGCCAGCAGCTTAGCGGCGGGGGGATCATACGAGCAGTACTTC. This codes for CASSLAAGGSYEQYF.

This clone was seen just once. The gene calls are TRBV27 and TRBJ2-1; D gene unclear. Trimming took 3 bases from V and 6 from J, leaving 3 bases between them. The CDR3 extends over 11 amino acids. Germline V gene sequence: CDR1 MNHEY, CDR2 SMNVEV (reference sequence). The CDR3 DNA reads TGTGCCAGCAGTTTCTTCAATGAGCAGTTCTTC. Protein: CASSFFNEQFF.

CDR3 sequence: CAISGPPGEARTGNTIYF. DNA of the CDR3: TGTGCCATCAGTGGACCGCCCGGGGAGGCTAGAACTGGAAACACCATATATTTT. V usage is TRBV10-3 and J usage is TRBJ1-3; D is uncertain. This CDR3 spans 18 amino acids. V lost 4 bases and J lost 2, with 21 bases in between. The germline CDR1 and CDR2 sequences are ENHRY and SYGVKD.

The chain carries TRBV5-6 and TRBJ2-1, with 9 bases matching TRBD1. The CDR3 runs to 14 residues. Germline V gene data show CDR1 as SGHDT and CDR2 as YYEEEE. With V trimmed by 2 bases and J by 5 bases, 2 bases remained unmatched. The DNA of the CDR3 is TGTGCCAGCAGCTTTAGACAGGGGGACAATGAGCAGTTCTTC. Protein product: CASSFRQGDNEQFF.

This rearrangement joins TRBV7-6 to TRBJ1-6; 9 bases are a match to TRBD1. The CDR3 covers 15 residues. The V gene's germline CDR1 is SGHVS and CDR2 FNYEAQ. With 5 bases clipped from V and 8 bases from J, the junction kept 7 bases outside the gene matches. The chain's CDR3 is CASSAGQGLDSPLHF. The CDR3 nucleotides are TGTGCCAGCAGCGCGGGACAGGGTCTCGATTCACCCCTCCACTTT.

The chain carries TRBV10-1 and TRBJ2-3; D is possibly TRBD2 (5 bases). CDR1 is WNHNN and CDR2 is SYGVQD in the germline V gene (reference sequence). The CDR3 contains 12 residues. V lost 4 bases, J lost 3 bases, and 5 bases lay in between. In DNA, the CDR3 is TGCGCCAGCAGTGGGAGGACAGATACGCAGTATTTT. As protein: CASSGRTDTQYF.

The chain has TRBV18 and TRBJ1-5; maybe TRBD1 (6 bases). V was shortened by 5 bases and J by 7 bases, with 12 bases between the two germline ends. Germline loops: CDR1 KGHSH, CDR2 LQKENI. CDR3 length: 13 amino acids. CDR3 amino acids: CASSAYRDQPQHF. The CDR3 nucleotides are TGTGCCAGCTCAGCTTACAGGGACCAGCCCCAGCATTTT.

The CDR3 loop reads CATSAKPGTGVETQYF. The DNA for the CDR3 is TGTGCCACCAGTGCCAAGCCCGGGACAGGGGTAGAGACCCAGTACTTC. This sequence joins TRBV24-1 and TRBJ2-5, with 10 positions matching TRBD1. Germline lookup yields CDR1 KGHDR and CDR2 SFDVKD. V shed 5 bases, J shed 4 bases, and the junction held 9 bases outside the gene matches. This CDR3 has 16 amino acids.

This clone was counted between two and nine times. V is TRBV5-6 and J is TRBJ2-6; 8 bases are a match to TRBD1. The V gene end was trimmed by 0 bases and the J gene end by 0 bases; junction bases not matched to a gene: 2. This CDR3 has 17 amino acids. Germline lookup yields CDR1 SGHDT and CDR2 YYEEEE. CDR3 loop: CASSLAQGVSGANVLTF. Written as DNA, the CDR3 is TGTGCCAGCAGCTTGGCACAGGGGGTCTCTGGGGCCAACGTCCTGACTTTC.

The CDR3 here is CASSSRRRDRGSTTDTQYF. The CDR3, as DNA: TGTGCCAGCAGCTCCCGTAGGAGGGACAGGGGAAGCACTACAGATACGCAGTATTTT. This chain joins TRBV7-8 and TRBJ2-3; 10 nucleotides match TRBD1. The CDR3 extends over 19 amino acids. Per germline, CDR1 SGHVS and CDR2 FQNEAQ. J gave up 3 bases and V 4 bases, and 16 bases lay outside the gene matches.

This chain connects TRBV10-1 to TRBJ1-1; tentative D call: TRBD1 (6 bases). CDR1 and CDR2 from the germline V gene are WNHNN and SYGVQD (reference sequence). Trimming left V 2 bases short and J 6 bases short, with 13 bases between. The CDR3 is made up of 14 amino acids. The CDR3 is CASSERQDGAEAFF. The DNA for the CDR3 is TGCGCCAGCAGTGAGCGACAGGACGGCGCTGAAGCTTTCTTT.

The J gene is TRBJ2-1, the V gene TRBV4-2, with a tentative D call TRBD1 (6 bases). This CDR3 has 14 residues. V shed 0 bases and J shed 10 bases, with 13 bases lying between them. Germline values: CDR1 LGHNA, CDR2 YNFKEQ. The CDR3 sequence: CASSQEVQGGEQFF. CDR3 nucleotides: TGTGCCAGCAGCCAAGAAGTACAGGGTGGAGAGCAGTTCTTC.

The V gene is TRBV4-2, the J gene TRBJ2-5; TRBD2 is a possible D gene (6 bases). This CDR3 is built from 15 residues. The germline CDR1 and CDR2 sequences are LGHNA and YNFKEQ. V shed 1 base and J shed 2 bases, with 11 bases lying between them. DNA of the CDR3: TGTGCCAGCAGCCAAGGGAGGGGCGGGCAAGAGACCCAGTACTTC. Translation gives CASSQGRGGQETQYF.

The CDR3 DNA reads as TGTGCCAGCAGCGTCACAGGGAATAGCATTCAGTACTTC. Amino acids: CASSVTGNSIQYF. V gene TRBV5-4 combines with J gene TRBJ2-4; possibly TRBD1 for D (6 bases). V was cut by 4 bases and J by 9 bases, with 14 bases left in between. CDR1 is SGHNT, CDR2 YYREEE, per germline (reference sequence). The length of the CDR3 is 13 residues.

J is TRBJ1-1 and V is TRBV28, with TRBD1 matching over 9 bases. V shed 4 bases, J shed 4 bases, and the junction held 7 bases outside the gene matches. The CDR3 totals 15 residues. Per the germline V gene, CDR1 is MDHEN and CDR2 is SYDVKM. CDR3 DNA sequence: TGTGCCAGCAGTTCCACAGGGGGCATAGGCACTGAAGCTTTCTTT. Translated: CASSSTGGIGTEAFF.

The rearrangement links TRBV3-1 (or the pseudogene TRBV3-2) to TRBJ1-2; D is unresolved. Germline V gene data show CDR1 as LGHDT and CDR2 as YNNKEL (reference sequence). The CDR3 is 16 residues long. Deletions cut 2 bases from V and 2 bases from J, with 15 bases between. The CDR3 here is CASSQRAQAGNYGYTF. The DNA for the CDR3 is TGTGCCAGCAGCCAAAGGGCCCAGGCGGGCAACTATGGCTACACCTTC.

This chain uses TRBV18 with TRBJ2-2; 14 nucleotides line up with TRBD2. The ends lost 3 bases at V and 6 bases at J; junction bases unmatched: 3. Looked up from germline, CDR1 is KGHSH and CDR2 is LQKENI. The CDR3 covers 16 residues. Here the CDR3 DNA reads TGTGCCAGCTCACCCCCGGGACTAGCGGGAGCCGGGGAGCTGTTTTTT. This gives the protein CASSPPGLAGAGELFF.

The chain recombines TRBV2 with TRBJ1-1, with 7 bases lining up with TRBD1. The CDR3 has 13 residues. The V gene end was trimmed by 8 bases and the J gene end by 0 bases; junction bases not matched to a gene: 3. From germline, CDR1 is SNHLY and CDR2 FYNNEI. CDR3 nucleotide sequence: TGTGCCAGCCGACAGGGCATGAACACTGAAGCTTTCTTT. It specifies CASRQGMNTEAFF. The whole variable domain, remainder taken from reference TRBV2 and TRBJ1-1, is EPEVTQTPSHQVTQMGQEVILRCVPISNHLYFYWYRQILGQKVEFLVSFYNNEISEKSEIFDDQFSVERPDGSNFTLKIRSTKLEDSAMYFCASRQGMNTEAFFGQGTRLTVV.

This rearrangement joins TRBV9 to TRBJ1-4; D is unclear. This CDR3 region has 12 residues. V lost 1 base, J lost 11 bases, and 9 bases lay in between. Germline lookup yields CDR1 SGDLS and CDR2 YYNGEE. The CDR3 region is CASSVLGEKLFF. CDR3 bases: TGTGCCAGCAGCGTACTTGGGGAGAAACTGTTTTTT.

The chain uses TRBV5-6 and TRBJ2-7, with D tentatively TRBD2 (5 bases). CDR1 and CDR2 from the germline V gene are SGHDT and YYEEEE. V was pared by 1 base and J by 3 bases, with 11 bases between. The CDR3 contains 14 residues. CDR3 residues: CASSLISGNYEQYF. CDR3 nucleotide sequence: TGTGCCAGCAGCTTGATAAGCGGAAACTACGAGCAGTACTTC. Full variable domain (outside the CDR3, taken from reference TRBV5-6 and TRBJ2-7): DAGVTQSPTHLIKTRGQQVTLRCSPKSGHDTVSWYQQALGQGPQFIFQYYEEEERQRGNFPDRFSGHQFPNYSSELNVNALLLGDSALYLCASSLISGNYEQYFGPGTRLTVT.